These 3 T cell receptor beta chains originate from one sample sequenced in a study of OX40 agonist ivuxolimab in advanced cancers. The library was obtained by the immunoSEQ multiplex PCR assay. Sourced from immuneACCESS, this table was stored by TCRdb with only in-frame sequences that have V and J called. A share of the clones is absent; for the studies checked, an unresolved V gene accounts for under half, and the remainder has no known explanation. This sample is represented by approximately 53,000 clones; approximately 95% of them were singletons. The ten largest account for almost 25% of the sample. Sequencing used CD4+ or CD8+ T cells sorted from blood, obtained in a trial of the OX40 agonist ivuxolimab. These receptors came from an adult with an advanced solid tumor such as melanoma, head and neck, liver or kidney cancer.

The chain employs TRBV11-2 and TRBJ2-7; no definite D call. The ends were cut back, 5 bases at V and 3 bases at J, with 2 bases in the middle. The CDR3 spans 10 residues. The germline CDR1 and CDR2 sequences are SGHAT and FQNNGV. CDR3 residues: CASSDYEQYF. Here the CDR3 DNA reads TGTGCCAGCAGCGACTACGAGCAGTACTTC.

This clone was picked up one time. The V call is TRBV15, the J call TRBJ2-5, with D possibly called TRBD1 or TRBD2 (5 bases each). In germline, CDR1 is LNHNV, CDR2 YYDKDF (reference sequence). V dropped 8 bases and J dropped 1 base, with 14 bases sitting between them. This CDR3 contains 14 residues. The CDR3 sequence is CATAKGRSQETQYF. CDR3 nucleotide sequence: TGTGCCACCGCCAAGGGACGGTCCCAAGAGACCCAGTACTTC.

V usage is TRBV5-1 and J usage is TRBJ2-7; D remains unclear. The ends were cut back, 0 bases at V and 8 bases at J, with 9 bases in the middle. This CDR3 is built from 12 residues. In germline, CDR1 is SGHRS, CDR2 YFSETQ. DNA of the CDR3: TGCGCCAGCAGCTTGGCCACGGAGAAGCAGTACTTC. As protein: CASSLATEKQYF.